This is a list of T cell receptor beta chains from one sample in a study of T cell responses to AZD1222 COVID-19 vaccine. Clones were read by immunoSEQ multiplex PCR, and TCRdb kept only the in-frame ones, dropping some. The sample records 130,000 or so clones, over 90% being singletons. The starting material was peripheral blood, obtained on day 0 of AZD1222 vaccination. The source of these receptors is an adult in good health. Each CDR3 is given with its conserved first and last residue. The order of the fields is clone size, D gene, V gene, J gene, CDR3 DNA, CDR3 protein. D genes are given only for firm matches. Some rows mark clone size as missing; the rest say once, few, many or name a class of expanded clone.

clone size: -
D gene: -
V gene: TRBV6-5
J gene: TRBJ1-5
CDR3 DNA: TGTGCCAGCAGGGTGGCAGATCAGCCCCAGCATTTT
CDR3 protein: CASRVADQPQHF

clone size: -
D gene: -
V gene: TRBV3-1/TRBV3-2
J gene: TRBJ1-1
CDR3 DNA: TGTGCCAGCAGGGTAGGGAACACTGAAGCTTTCTTT
CDR3 protein: CASRVGNTEAFF

clone size: -
D gene: TRBD2
V gene: TRBV11-1
J gene: TRBJ2-3
CDR3 DNA: TGTGCCAGCAGCTTAGCTAGCGGGGGCACAGATACGCAGTATTTT
CDR3 protein: CASSLASGGTDTQYF

clone size: -
D gene: -
V gene: TRBV13
J gene: TRBJ1-1
CDR3 DNA: TGTGCCAGCAGCTTATGGGGGAACACTGAAGCTTTCTTT
CDR3 protein: CASSLWGNTEAFF

clone size: -
D gene: TRBD2
V gene: TRBV28
J gene: TRBJ2-3
CDR3 DNA: TGTGCCAGCAGTTTTGGCCTCGGACTAGCAGGTGATACGCAGTATTTT
CDR3 protein: CASSFGLGLAGDTQYF

clone size: -
D gene: TRBD1
V gene: TRBV9
J gene: TRBJ1-4
CDR3 DNA: TGTGCCAGCAGCGTAAGCAGCAGGGGGAATGAAAAACTGTTTTTT
CDR3 protein: CASSVSSRGNEKLFF

clone size: -
D gene: -
V gene: TRBV10-1
J gene: TRBJ1-4
CDR3 DNA: TGCGCCAGTCTGAACAGGGAGAATGAAAAACTGTTTTTT
CDR3 protein: CASLNRENEKLFF

clone size: -
D gene: -
V gene: TRBV7-3
J gene: TRBJ2-2
CDR3 DNA: TGTGCCAGCAGCTTAACTCCGGGGTCGACGAACACCGGGGAGCTGTTTTTT
CDR3 protein: CASSLTPGSTNTGELFF

clone size: -
D gene: TRBD1
V gene: TRBV5-1
J gene: TRBJ1-2
CDR3 DNA: TGCGCCAGCAGCTACGGACAGGAGAACTATGGCTACACCTTC
CDR3 protein: CASSYGQENYGYTF

clone size: -
D gene: TRBD1
V gene: TRBV19
J gene: TRBJ1-1
CDR3 DNA: TGTGCCAGTAGTATAGGACAGGGGGCGCGGAACACTGAAGCTTTCTTT
CDR3 protein: CASSIGQGARNTEAFF

clone size: -
D gene: -
V gene: TRBV7-7
J gene: TRBJ2-1
CDR3 DNA: TGTGCCAGCAGCGTTACTGGAAGCTCCTACAATGAGCAGTTCTTC
CDR3 protein: CASSVTGSSYNEQFF

clone size: -
D gene: -
V gene: TRBV6-2/TRBV6-3
J gene: TRBJ2-3
CDR3 DNA: TGTGCCAGCAGTTATTCCCCGGGGCACACAGATACGCAGTATTTT
CDR3 protein: CASSYSPGHTDTQYF

clone size: -
D gene: -
V gene: TRBV9
J gene: TRBJ2-1
CDR3 DNA: TGTGCCAGCAGCGTCGACTTAGTTGTATCGGGCAATGAGCAGTTCTTC
CDR3 protein: CASSVDLVVSGNEQFF

clone size: once
D gene: -
V gene: TRBV6-5
J gene: TRBJ2-3
CDR3 DNA: TGTGCCAGCGGCTTGACGCGAGATACGCAGTATTTT
CDR3 protein: CASGLTRDTQYF

clone size: -
D gene: -
V gene: TRBV5-1
J gene: TRBJ2-7
CDR3 DNA: TGCGCCAGCAGCTTGTTTAACGAGCAGTACTTC
CDR3 protein: CASSLFNEQYF

clone size: -
D gene: -
V gene: TRBV27
J gene: TRBJ1-2
CDR3 DNA: TGTGCCAGCAGGGACTACAGCTATGGCTACACCTTC
CDR3 protein: CASRDYSYGYTF

clone size: once
D gene: TRBD1
V gene: TRBV19
J gene: TRBJ2-1
CDR3 DNA: TGTGCCAGTAGTAAGGGACAGGCCTCCTACAATGAGCAGTTCTTC
CDR3 protein: CASSKGQASYNEQFF

clone size: -
D gene: TRBD1
V gene: TRBV30
J gene: TRBJ1-2
CDR3 DNA: TGTGCCTGGAGCGCTTCGCGACAGGGCTCTGGCTACACCTTC
CDR3 protein: CAWSASRQGSGYTF

clone size: -
D gene: -
V gene: TRBV19
J gene: TRBJ1-1
CDR3 DNA: TGTGCCAGTAGCGATGCCAGAACTGAAGCTTTCTTT
CDR3 protein: CASSDARTEAFF

clone size: -
D gene: -
V gene: TRBV15
J gene: TRBJ1-6
CDR3 DNA: TGTGCCACCAGCAGAGTTTCCCTACAGGGTCCACCCCTCCACTTT
CDR3 protein: CATSRVSLQGPPLHF

clone size: once
D gene: -
V gene: TRBV28
J gene: TRBJ1-2
CDR3 DNA: TGTGCCAGCAGTTCCCATCACATGGGCTATGGCTACACCTTC
CDR3 protein: CASSSHHMGYGYTF

clone size: -
D gene: -
V gene: TRBV4-1
J gene: TRBJ1-1
CDR3 DNA: TGCGCCAGCAGACCTGGTCTGAACACTGAAGCTTTCTTT
CDR3 protein: CASRPGLNTEAFF

clone size: -
D gene: -
V gene: TRBV5-3
J gene: TRBJ1-1
CDR3 DNA: TGTGCCAGAAATGGGCCTGAAGCTTTCTTT
CDR3 protein: CARNGPEAFF

clone size: -
D gene: TRBD2
V gene: TRBV3-1/TRBV3-2
J gene: TRBJ2-3
CDR3 DNA: TGTGCCAGCAGCCGGGGGGACTACCCCACAGATACGCAGTATTTT
CDR3 protein: CASSRGDYPTDTQYF

clone size: -
D gene: -
V gene: TRBV12-5
J gene: TRBJ1-5
CDR3 DNA: TGTGCTAGGACGCCCCTACAGGGAAAGCCCCAGCATTTT
CDR3 protein: CARTPLQGKPQHF

clone size: -
D gene: TRBD1
V gene: TRBV29-1
J gene: TRBJ2-3
CDR3 DNA: TGCAGCGCGACCCCGGGACAGGGGTCAGATACGCAGTATTTT
CDR3 protein: CSATPGQGSDTQYF

clone size: few
D gene: TRBD1
V gene: TRBV6-2/TRBV6-3
J gene: TRBJ1-5
CDR3 DNA: TGTGCCAGCAGCTCCGGGACAGAGAATCAGCCCCAGCATTTT
CDR3 protein: CASSSGTENQPQHF

clone size: -
D gene: -
V gene: TRBV24-1
J gene: TRBJ1-4
CDR3 DNA: TGTGCCACCAGTCTTAATGAAAAACTGTTTTTT
CDR3 protein: CATSLNEKLFF

clone size: -
D gene: TRBD1
V gene: TRBV19
J gene: TRBJ1-1
CDR3 DNA: TGTGCCAGTAGTATACAACCGGGACAGGGTGTGTGGTACACTGAAGCTTTCTTT
CDR3 protein: CASSIQPGQGVWYTEAFF

clone size: -
D gene: TRBD1
V gene: TRBV11-2
J gene: TRBJ1-1
CDR3 DNA: TGTGCCAGCAGCCCGGACAGGGCGAACACTGAAGCTTTCTTT
CDR3 protein: CASSPDRANTEAFF

clone size: once
D gene: TRBD1
V gene: TRBV7-9
J gene: TRBJ1-1
CDR3 DNA: TGTGCCAGCAGCCAAGGGACAGGGGGAACTGAAGCTTTCTTT
CDR3 protein: CASSQGTGGTEAFF

clone size: -
D gene: TRBD2
V gene: TRBV3-1/TRBV3-2
J gene: TRBJ2-2
CDR3 DNA: TGTGCCAGCAGCCCGGGACTAGCTATCGGGGAGCTGTTTTTT
CDR3 protein: CASSPGLAIGELFF

clone size: -
D gene: TRBD2
V gene: TRBV4-2
J gene: TRBJ2-1
CDR3 DNA: TGTGCCAGCAGCCAAGACCCCGCGCCTGGGGGGGAGTACAATGAGCAGTTCTTC
CDR3 protein: CASSQDPAPGGEYNEQFF

clone size: -
D gene: -
V gene: TRBV29-1
J gene: TRBJ2-7
CDR3 DNA: TGCAGCGTTGAAGACAAGAGCTCCTACGAGCAGTACTTC
CDR3 protein: CSVEDKSSYEQYF

clone size: -
D gene: -
V gene: TRBV5-1
J gene: TRBJ2-3
CDR3 DNA: TGCGCCAGCAGCGGGGGAAGTCATAGCACAGATACGCAGTATTTT
CDR3 protein: CASSGGSHSTDTQYF

clone size: -
D gene: TRBD1
V gene: TRBV12-3/TRBV12-4
J gene: TRBJ1-2
CDR3 DNA: TGTGCCAGCAGCCCTGGACAGGGGGTTGGCTACACCTTC
CDR3 protein: CASSPGQGVGYTF

clone size: -
D gene: TRBD1
V gene: TRBV9
J gene: TRBJ1-1
CDR3 DNA: TGTGCCAGCAGCGGTTCGGGCAGGGGGGACACTGAAGCTTTCTTT
CDR3 protein: CASSGSGRGDTEAFF

clone size: -
D gene: TRBD1
V gene: TRBV3-1/TRBV3-2
J gene: TRBJ1-2
CDR3 DNA: TGTGCCAGCAGCCAAAAAATACAGGGGACTAACTATGGCTACACCTTC
CDR3 protein: CASSQKIQGTNYGYTF

clone size: -
D gene: -
V gene: TRBV4-3
J gene: TRBJ2-7
CDR3 DNA: TGCGCCAGCAGCCAAGAAGCCACGGGTATCTACGAGCAGTACTTC
CDR3 protein: CASSQEATGIYEQYF

clone size: -
D gene: -
V gene: TRBV9
J gene: TRBJ2-3
CDR3 DNA: TGTGCCAGCAGCACCTGGGGTAACCCAGATACGCAGTATTTT
CDR3 protein: CASSTWGNPDTQYF

clone size: once
D gene: -
V gene: TRBV7-2
J gene: TRBJ2-5
CDR3 DNA: TGTGCCAGCAGCCCCGGGGTGAGAGAGACCCAGTACTTC
CDR3 protein: CASSPGVRETQYF